Below are 5 T cell receptor beta chains sequenced from a single sample in a study of T-cell memory formation after mild COVID-19. TCRdb passed the 5' RACE reads through MiXCR, listing each CDR3 protein once. The sample has roughly 410,000 distinct CDR3 sequences; roughly 26% are singletons. Sequencing was done on a sample of PBMCs or a T cell subset sorted from them (not recorded which). All receptors come from an adult woman who had mild COVID-19 (a few samples of this study predate the infection). Cell type and time point are not known.

This clonotype was seen a few times. The rearrangement joins TRBV5-1 to TRBJ1-1; no clear D. V dropped 1 base and J dropped 3 bases, with 13 bases sitting between them. In germline, CDR1 is SGHRS, CDR2 YFSETQ. The CDR3 loop spans 15 amino acids. CDR3 protein: CASSLLAGSDTEAFF. For the CDR3, the DNA is TGCGCCAGCAGCTTGTTAGCAGGTTCGGACACTGAAGCTTTCTTT.

This chain links TRBV27 with TRBJ2-7, with TRBD2 matching 9 bases. The CDR3 spans 15 residues. Germline lookup yields CDR1 MNHEY and CDR2 SMNVEV (reference sequence). V trimming: 6 bases; J trimming: 3 bases; junction bases outside the gene matches: 9. In DNA form, the CDR3 reads TGTGCCAGCAGCCTAAGCGGGGGGACCCTCTACGAGCAGTACTTC. Its translation: CASSLSGGTLYEQYF.

This clonotype was observed a few times. The chain joins TRBV7-6 to TRBJ1-2; 8 bases line up with TRBD1. Per the germline V gene, CDR1 is SGHVS and CDR2 is FNYEAQ. This CDR3 has 14 amino acids. Losses at the gene ends were 5 bases for V and 4 bases for J; bases not matched to a gene: 6. The CDR3: CASSPTTGAYGYTF. DNA of the CDR3: TGTGCCAGCAGCCCCACGACAGGGGCCTATGGCTACACCTTC.

This clonotype came up many times. This chain joins TRBV5-1 and TRBJ2-1; D might be TRBD2 (6 bases). Germline V lookup: CDR1 SGHRS, CDR2 YFSETQ. The CDR3 runs 15 residues. V was trimmed by 7 bases and J by 6 bases, leaving 20 bases between them. In nucleotides, the CDR3 is TGCGCCAGCCCCTTGGGGGGAGCGGGTATCAATGAGCAGTTCTTC. Its protein is CASPLGGAGINEQFF.

The genes are TRBV2 and TRBJ1-1; D uncertain. Germline V gene sequence: CDR1 SNHLY, CDR2 FYNNEI. The CDR3 length is 13 residues. Trimming left V 7 bases short and J 0 bases short, with 9 bases between. CDR3 in DNA: TGTGCCAGCACTCTTAGGGTGAACACTGAAGCTTTCTTT. It yields the protein CASTLRVNTEAFF. The full variable domain, with the rest looked up from reference TRBV2 and TRBJ1-1, is EPEVTQTPSHQVTQMGQEVILRCVPISNHLYFYWYRQILGQKVEFLVSFYNNEISEKSEIFDDQFSVERPDGSNFTLKIRSTKLEDSAMYFCASTLRVNTEAFFGQGTRLTVV.